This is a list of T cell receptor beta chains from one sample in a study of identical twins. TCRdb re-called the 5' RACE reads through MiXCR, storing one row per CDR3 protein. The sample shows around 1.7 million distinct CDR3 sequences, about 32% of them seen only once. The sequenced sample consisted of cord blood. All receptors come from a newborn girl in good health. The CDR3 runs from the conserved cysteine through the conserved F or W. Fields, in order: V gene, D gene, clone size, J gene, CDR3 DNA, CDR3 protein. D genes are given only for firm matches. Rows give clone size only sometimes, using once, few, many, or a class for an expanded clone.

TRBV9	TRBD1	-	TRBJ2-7	TGTGCCAGCAGCCCGAGATTGACAGGGGCAAATGAGCAGTACTTC	CASSPRLTGANEQYF
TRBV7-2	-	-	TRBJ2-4	TGTGCCAGCAGCTTACTAGGAAGCCACGTGCAGTACTTC	CASSLLGSHVQYF
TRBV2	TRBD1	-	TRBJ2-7	TGTGCCAGCAGTGGGTTGACAGGGGGTCCCTACGAGCAGTACTTC	CASSGLTGGPYEQYF
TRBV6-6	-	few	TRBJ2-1	TGTGCCAGCAGTTACGCTGGAGTACACGACTATGAGCAGTTCTTC	CASSYAGVHDYEQFF
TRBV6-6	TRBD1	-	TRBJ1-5	TGTGCCAGCACTAAGACCAGGGGGCGGAATCAGCCCCAGCATTTT	CASTKTRGRNQPQHF
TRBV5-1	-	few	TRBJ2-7	TGCGCCAGCAGCAGACAGGAGAGAGAGCAGTACTTC	CASSRQEREQYF
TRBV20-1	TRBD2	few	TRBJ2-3	TGCAGTGCTAGCCCATCTAGCGGGAGGACAACAGATACGCAGTATTTT	CSASPSSGRTTDTQYF
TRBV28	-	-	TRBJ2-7	TGTGCCAGCAGTTTACTCATTGACGAGCAGTACTTC	CASSLLIDEQYF
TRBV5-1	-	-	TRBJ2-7	TGCGCCAGCAGCTTGGGCGGCACCCTAGACCATTTTTTTAATGAGCAGTACTTC	CASSLGGTLDHFFNEQYF
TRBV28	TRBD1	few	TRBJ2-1	TGTGCCAGCAGTTTATCTTCTTTTACCGGGACAGGGTACAATGAGCAGTTCTTC	CASSLSSFTGTGYNEQFF
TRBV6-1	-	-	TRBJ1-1	TGTGCCAGCGGGAAAGGGGGGGCGAACACTGAAGCTTTCTTT	CASGKGGANTEAFF
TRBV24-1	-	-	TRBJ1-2	TGTGCCACCAGTGATTCCGAGCAGACCTTCTATGGCTACACCTTC	CATSDSEQTFYGYTF
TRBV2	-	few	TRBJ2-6	TGTGCCAGCAGTGTACTGGGACGGAACTCTGGGGCCAACGTCCTGACTTTC	CASSVLGRNSGANVLTF
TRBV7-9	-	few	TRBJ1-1	TGTGCCAGCAGTCGCACCGGACTGATGAACACTGAAGCTTTCTTT	CASSRTGLMNTEAFF
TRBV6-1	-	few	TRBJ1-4	TGTGCCAGCAGTGAATATAACACAGAAAGTAATGAAAAACTGTTTTTT	CASSEYNTESNEKLFF
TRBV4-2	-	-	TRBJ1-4	TGTGCCAGCAGCCAAGATCTAGTGGGGGCAACTAATGAAAAACTGTTTTTT	CASSQDLVGATNEKLFF
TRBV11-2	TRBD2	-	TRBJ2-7	TGTGCCAGCAGCTCCGGGGGGGCCCCTTACAATGAGCAGTACTTC	CASSSGGAPYNEQYF
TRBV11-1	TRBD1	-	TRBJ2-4	TGTGCCAGCGGCAGGGGGCCAAACATTCAGTACTTC	CASGRGPNIQYF
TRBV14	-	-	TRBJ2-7	TGTGCCAGCAGCCAATTTTTGGGCTACGAGCAGTACTTC	CASSQFLGYEQYF
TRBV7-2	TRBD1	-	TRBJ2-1	TGTGCCAGCAGCTTGCGAACAGGGGTCCAAGAGACCCAGTTCTTC	CASSLRTGVQETQFF
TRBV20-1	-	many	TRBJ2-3	TGCAGCGCCCGGGACCCTTCAGATACGCAGTATTTT	CSARDPSDTQYF
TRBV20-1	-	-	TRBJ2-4	TGCAGTGCTAGAGATGGGGGTTTGGCCAAAAACATTCAGTACTTC	CSARDGGLAKNIQYF
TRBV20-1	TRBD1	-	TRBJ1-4	TGCAGTGCCCAAGACAGGGGGACTGAAAAACTGTTTTTT	CSAQDRGTEKLFF
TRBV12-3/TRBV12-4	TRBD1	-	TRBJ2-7	TGTGCCTGCAGTTTCCCGGGACAGGGCACTTCCTACGAGCAGTACTTC	CACSFPGQGTSYEQYF